This TCR beta chain was sequenced for a study of T cell repertoires in cytomegalovirus infection. Looking at the study overall: Public TCR beta signature analysis indicated the presence of both CMV infection and matching HLA type.

Only a few counts were recorded for this clonotype. The antigen is not known. Notes on the study in general: The cumulative frequency of public TCR beta families distinguished individuals who carried CMV together with the relevant HLA. Across the ex vivo response, the dominant clonotypes were HLA-C-restricted CMV-specific TCR beta clonotypes.

MiXCR, run by TCRdb on the reads, gives a single entry per CDR3 protein. The sample includes about 180,000 distinct CDR3 sequences, 17% of them seen just once. The sample taken for sequencing was CD8+ T cells from PBMCs. This TCR derives from a human donor in good health (CMV status not recorded). Some clones in this sample may be carry-over from other donors' samples.

The CDR3 spells CSARAGGAYGYTF. DNA for the CDR3: TGCAGTGCTAGGGCTGGGGGGGCCTATGGCTACACCTTC. The rearrangement joins TRBV20-1 to TRBJ1-2, with a weak D call TRBD1 (6 bases). CDR1 DFQATT and CDR2 SNEGSKA come from the germline V gene (reference sequence). The CDR3 runs 13 residues. V lost 3 bases, J lost 4 bases, and 12 bases lay in between.